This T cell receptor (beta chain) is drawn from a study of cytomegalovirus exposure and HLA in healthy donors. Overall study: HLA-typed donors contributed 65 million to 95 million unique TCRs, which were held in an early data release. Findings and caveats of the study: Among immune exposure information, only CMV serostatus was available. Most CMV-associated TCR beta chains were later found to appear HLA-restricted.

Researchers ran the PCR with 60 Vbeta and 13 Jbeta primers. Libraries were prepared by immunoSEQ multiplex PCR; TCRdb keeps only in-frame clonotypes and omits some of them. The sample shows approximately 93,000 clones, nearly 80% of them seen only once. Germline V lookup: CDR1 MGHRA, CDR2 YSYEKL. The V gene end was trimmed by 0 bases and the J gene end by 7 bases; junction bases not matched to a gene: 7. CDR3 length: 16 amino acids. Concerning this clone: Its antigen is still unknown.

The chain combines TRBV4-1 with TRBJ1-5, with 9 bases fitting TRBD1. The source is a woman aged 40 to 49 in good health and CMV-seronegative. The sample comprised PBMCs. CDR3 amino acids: CASSQDYRQGGQPQHF. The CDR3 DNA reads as TGCGCCAGCAGCCAAGATTACAGACAGGGGGGCCAGCCCCAGCATTTT.